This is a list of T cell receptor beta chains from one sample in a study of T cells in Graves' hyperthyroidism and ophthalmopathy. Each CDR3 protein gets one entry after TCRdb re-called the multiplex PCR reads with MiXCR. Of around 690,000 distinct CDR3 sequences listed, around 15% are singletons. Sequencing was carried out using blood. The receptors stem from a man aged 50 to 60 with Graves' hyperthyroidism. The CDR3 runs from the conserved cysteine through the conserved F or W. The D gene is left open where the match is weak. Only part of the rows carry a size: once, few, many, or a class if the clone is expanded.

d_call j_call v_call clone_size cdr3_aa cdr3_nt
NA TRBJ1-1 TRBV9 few CASSVGGHTNTEAFF TGTGCCAGCAGCGTAGGTGGGCATACGAACACTGAAGCTTTCTTT
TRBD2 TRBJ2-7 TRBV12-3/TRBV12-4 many CASSLAGLAGVSRVYEQYF TGTGCCAGCAGTTTGGCGGGACTAGCGGGGGTTAGCCGCGTTTACGAGCAGTACTTC
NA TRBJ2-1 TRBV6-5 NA CASSDSMGKLVNEQFF TGTGCCAGCAGTGACTCGATGGGGAAACTAGTTAATGAGCAGTTCTTC
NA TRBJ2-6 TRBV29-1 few CSAISSGANVLTF TGCAGCGCGATCTCCTCTGGGGCCAACGTCCTGACTTTC
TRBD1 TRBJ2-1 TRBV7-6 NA CASSSGTGGFDEQFF TGTGCCAGCAGCTCCGGGACAGGGGGATTCGATGAGCAGTTCTTC
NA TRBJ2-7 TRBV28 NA CTSKSGFYYEQCF TGTACCAGCAAATCAGGGTTCTACTACGAGCAGTGCTTC
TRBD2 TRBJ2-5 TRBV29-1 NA CSVAGRGVETQYF TGCAGCGTGGCCGGGAGGGGCGTTGAGACCCAGTACTTC
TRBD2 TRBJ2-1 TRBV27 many CASSLGLASGGEQFF TGTGCCAGCAGTTTAGGACTAGCCTCCGGCGGTGAGCAGTTCTTC
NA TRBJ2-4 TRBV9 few CASSVAEAKNIQYF TGTGCCAGCAGCGTAGCGGAAGCCAAAAACATTCAGTACTTC
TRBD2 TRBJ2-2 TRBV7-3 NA CASSPSGTSYFGELFF TGTGCCAGCAGCCCTTCCGGGACTAGCTACTTCGGGGAGCTGTTTTTT
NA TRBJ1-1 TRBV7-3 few CASSWDHLGSAFF TGTGCCAGCAGCTGGGACCACCTGGGATCCGCTTTCTTT
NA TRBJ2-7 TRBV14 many CASSQVGFDEQYF TGTGCCAGCAGCCAAGTCGGGTTTGACGAGCAGTACTTC
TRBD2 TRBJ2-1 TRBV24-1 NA CATSRTSGRGSNEQFF TGTGCCACCAGTCGGACTAGCGGGAGAGGCTCCAATGAGCAGTTCTTC
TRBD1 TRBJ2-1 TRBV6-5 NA CASSYFGTGGPLEQFF TGTGCCAGCAGTTACTTCGGGACAGGCGGACCCCTTGAGCAGTTCTTC
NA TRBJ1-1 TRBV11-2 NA CASTTGPEAFF TGTGCCAGCACCACGGGCCCTGAAGCTTTCTTT
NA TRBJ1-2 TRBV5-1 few CASSFGREDYGYTF TGCGCCAGCAGCTTCGGAAGGGAAGACTATGGCTACACCTTC
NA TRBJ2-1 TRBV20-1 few CSARSTRQFNEQFF TGCAGTGCTAGATCTACTAGACAATTTAATGAGCAGTTCTTC
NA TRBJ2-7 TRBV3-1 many CASGTAGGSYEQYF TGTGCCAGCGGGACCGCTGGGGGCTCCTACGAGCAGTACTTC
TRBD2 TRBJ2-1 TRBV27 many CASSSSGKNNEQFF TGTGCCAGCAGTTCTAGCGGGAAAAACAATGAGCAGTTCTTC
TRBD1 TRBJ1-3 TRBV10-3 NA CAISEAGQGYSGNTIYF TGTGCCATCAGTGAGGCGGGACAGGGCTACTCTGGAAACACCATATATTTT
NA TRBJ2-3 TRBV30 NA CAWWKISRLTDTQYF TGTGCCTGGTGGAAGATAAGCAGGCTCACAGATACGCAGTATTTT
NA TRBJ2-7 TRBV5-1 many CASSPGTSSLEQYF TGCGCCAGCAGTCCCGGGACATCGTCTCTGGAGCAGTACTTC
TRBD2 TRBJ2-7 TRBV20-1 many CSARRSGSYEQYF TGCAGTGCTAGACGCAGCGGGAGTTACGAGCAGTACTTC
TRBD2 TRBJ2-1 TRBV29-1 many CSVKRDSYNEQFF TGCAGCGTCAAGCGGGATTCCTACAATGAGCAGTTCTTC
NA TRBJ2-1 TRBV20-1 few CSASPTPDEQFF TGCAGTGCTAGCCCGACTCCCGATGAGCAGTTCTTC
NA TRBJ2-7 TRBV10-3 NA CAISESTDFYEQYF TGTGCCATCAGTGAGTCGACGGATTTCTACGAGCAGTACTTC
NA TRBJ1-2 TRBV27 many CASSLYRENYGYTF TGTGCCAGCAGTTTATACAGGGAGAACTATGGCTACACCTTC
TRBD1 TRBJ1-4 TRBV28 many CASSSPPGGGREKLFF TGTGCCAGCAGTTCGCCTCCAGGGGGAGGTCGGGAAAAACTGTTTTTT
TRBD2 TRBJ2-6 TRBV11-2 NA CASRIGLAGSSSGANVLTF TGTGCCAGCCGCATTGGACTAGCGGGATCGAGCTCTGGGGCCAACGTCCTGACTTTC
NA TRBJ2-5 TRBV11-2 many CASSLVGSENPETQYF TGTGCCAGCAGCTTAGTAGGATCAGAAAACCCAGAGACCCAGTACTTC
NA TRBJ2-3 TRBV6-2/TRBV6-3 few CASSYGPGSSTDTQYF TGTGCCAGCAGTTACGGTCCGGGTTCTAGCACAGATACGCAGTATTTT
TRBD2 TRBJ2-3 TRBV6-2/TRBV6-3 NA CASSPGLAPPLSTDTQYF TGTGCCAGCAGCCCCGGACTAGCGCCCCCTCTTAGCACAGATACGCAGTATTTT
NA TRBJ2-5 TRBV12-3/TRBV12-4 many CASSLVGGTQETQYF TGTGCCAGCAGTTTAGTGGGAGGAACCCAAGAGACCCAGTACTTC
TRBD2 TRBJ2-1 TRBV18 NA CASSPPGGSLNEQFF TGTGCCAGCTCACCACCGGGCGGGAGTTTGAATGAGCAGTTCTTC
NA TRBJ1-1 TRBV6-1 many CASRLGASEAFF TGTGCCAGCAGACTGGGGGCGTCTGAAGCTTTCTTT
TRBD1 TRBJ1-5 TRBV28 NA CASHAGTGGTQPQHF TGTGCCAGCCATGCTGGGACAGGGGGAACTCAGCCCCAGCATTTT
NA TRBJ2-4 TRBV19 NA CASNPTGRNIQYF TGTGCCAGTAACCCGACAGGCAGAAACATTCAGTACTTC
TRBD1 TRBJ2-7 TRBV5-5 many CASSIGQVAYEQYF TGTGCCAGCAGCATAGGACAGGTGGCCTACGAGCAGTACTTC
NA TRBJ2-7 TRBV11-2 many CASSLGHVGEQYF TGTGCCAGCAGCTTAGGTCACGTTGGCGAGCAGTACTTC
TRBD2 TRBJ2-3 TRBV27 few CASSLPLAGADTQYF TGTGCCAGCAGTTTACCACTAGCGGGGGCAGATACGCAGTATTTT
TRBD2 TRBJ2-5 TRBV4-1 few CASSQEVAGGPPQYF TGCGCCAGCAGCCAAGAGGTAGCGGGAGGGCCCCCCCAGTACTTC
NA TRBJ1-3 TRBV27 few CASSPETGSSGNTIYF TGTGCCAGCAGTCCTGAAACAGGGAGCTCTGGAAACACCATATATTTT
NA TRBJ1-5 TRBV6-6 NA CASSYLGRVGARKPQHF TGTGCCAGCAGTTACTTAGGGAGGGTTGGCGCAAGGAAGCCCCAGCATTTT
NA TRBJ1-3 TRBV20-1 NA CSVRGTSGNTIYF TGCAGTGTTCGGGGGACTTCAGGAAACACCATATATTTT
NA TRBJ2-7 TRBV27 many CASSLFYDRGYEQYF TGTGCCAGCAGTCTCTTTTACGACAGAGGCTACGAGCAGTACTTC
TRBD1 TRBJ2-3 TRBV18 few CASSPPGTGVRTDTQYF TGTGCCAGCTCACCACCAGGGACAGGGGTTCGAACAGATACGCAGTATTTT
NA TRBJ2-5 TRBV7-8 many CASSLARTSRSGTQYF TGTGCCAGCAGCTTAGCCCGGACGTCCCGATCGGGGACCCAGTACTTC
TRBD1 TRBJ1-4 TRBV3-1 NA CASSHLPGQGNEKLFF TGTGCCAGCAGCCACCTACCGGGACAGGGGAATGAAAAACTGTTTTTT
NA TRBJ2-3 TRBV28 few CASSSPGSGDTDTQYF TGTGCCAGCAGTTCCCCGGGCTCGGGGGACACAGATACGCAGTATTTT
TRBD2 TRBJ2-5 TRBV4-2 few CASSQGTSGGYETQYF TGTGCCAGCAGCCAAGGGACTAGCGGAGGGTATGAGACCCAGTACTTC
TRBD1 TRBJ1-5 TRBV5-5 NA CASSPGQGTLNQPQHF TGTGCCAGCAGCCCTGGACAGGGCACCCTTAATCAGCCCCAGCATTTT
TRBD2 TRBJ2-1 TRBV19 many CASSMWLAGVYNEQFF TGTGCCAGTAGTATGTGGCTAGCGGGAGTGTACAATGAGCAGTTCTTC
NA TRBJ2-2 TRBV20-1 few CSAREQANTGELFF TGCAGTGCTAGGGAACAGGCCAACACCGGGGAGCTGTTTTTT
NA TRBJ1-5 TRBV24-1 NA CATSDPQGRGNQPQHF TGTGCCACCAGTGACCCTCAGGGTAGGGGCAATCAGCCCCAGCATTTT
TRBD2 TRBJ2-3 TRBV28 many CASSRPWWGEEREGSSSDTQYF TGTGCCAGCAGTCGCCCCTGGTGGGGAGAGGAACGGGAGGGCTCCAGTTCAGATACGCAGTATTTT